This section outlines one T cell receptor beta chain sequence together with its context. This clone was seen at least ten times. Its antigen is unknown. No per-base quality is available; no much larger clone lies one base away. A FACSAria II was used to sort memory CD4+ T cells, defined as single viable CD3+CD4+CD8-CD45RO+ cells. To determine CMV serostatus, a Roche Elecsys assay was used that detects serum IgG against CMV pp150, pp28, p38 and p52. After thawing, total CD4+ T cells were enriched by positive selection with CD4 magnetic microbeads. The samples came from a different study that was designed specifically to examine the CD4+ T cell memory repertoire. Peripheral blood mononuclear cells were isolated and cryopreserved according to standard operating procedures, and serum was kept at -80 degrees C. CD3-PerCP (BW264/56), CD4-APC (RPA-T4), CD45RO-PE (UCHT1) and CD8-Pacific Orange (3B5) antibodies were used for staining, and non-viable cells were excluded with Sytox blue.

The CDR3 has 14 amino acids, counting the end cysteine and phenylalanine. CDR3 DNA only is kept here, 42 bases in frame from base 1. The germline V gene specifies SGHDN as CDR1 and FVKESK as CDR2. At the junction V is shortened by 4 bases and J by 7 bases, with 16 bases in between. The record originates from a study of memory CD4+ T cells and cytomegalovirus serostatus (dated by TCRdb to about 2019). Regarding the complete study: A total of about 33 healthy Belgian adults, of whom 9 were CMV seropositive and 24 were CMV seronegative, were included in the cohort. To replicate a published TCR-based CMV serostatus classifier, the researchers sequenced the CD4+ memory TCRbeta repertoires of a Belgian cohort whose cytomegalovirus serostatus was known. Points the paper makes about the study in general: A median bootstrapped AUC of approximately 0.95 with a 95% CI of 0.76-1.00 was achieved on the Belgian cohort by the original-framework classifier. Among the 164 previously reported CMV-associated TCRbeta sequences, 67 showed up in the CD4+ memory repertoires, with each one found in between one and five individuals. Only CD4+CD45RO+ memory cells were sequenced, in contrast to the original study, in which naive and memory CD4+ and CD8+ populations were covered. The results were read as suggesting that the CMV-associated TCR signature is, for the most part, present in the CD4+ memory repertoire. For CMV serostatus prediction, a median bootstrapped AUC of approximately 0.95 was reached with the original framework, and a median bootstrapped AUC of about 0.89 was reached with a US-trained random forest.

Genomic DNA was extracted from sorted cells with the Quick-DNA Microprep Kit. Amplification of TCRbeta DNA was done with the immunoSEQ hsTCRbeta kit, following the protocol from the manufacturer. An Illumina MiSeq instrument was used to sequence the TCRbeta libraries. The authors' pipeline ran thus. Once out-of-frame sequences had been removed, a few million distinct TCRbeta sequences were left, which works out to an average of roughly 67,000 per individual. Each individual was scored by the count of 150 or so previously reported CMV-associated TCRbeta sequences and the total productive distinct TCRbeta count. A beta-binomial model was reimplemented in Python, and scikit-learn random forests with default parameters were trained on US cohort data. On the Belgian cohort, classifier performance was reported as the median AUC, along with percentile confidence intervals, across 10,000 bootstrap iterations. What TCRdb holds here is the immuneACCESS table cut down to in-frame rearrangements. Part of the clones is not present; checked against another copy, under half of the missing clones reflect an unresolved V gene, and the others are unexplained. V, J and clone size derive from that table, while D and trimming were established from the DNA sequence. This sample holds about 44,000 clones; approximately 82% were observed only once. The ten largest clones add up to around 1.9% of the sample.

This sequence was found in an adult in good health and CMV-seronegative. The V and J genes are TRBV14 and TRBJ1-2, with a weak D call of TRBD1 (6 bases match). The sequenced material came from memory CD4+ T cells from blood. The CDR3 loop reads CASSPLGGASGYTF. The DNA reads TGTGCCAGCAGCCCATTGGGGGGGGCAAGTGGCTACACCTTC.